This T cell receptor beta chain was obtained from a study of cytomegalovirus exposure and HLA in healthy donors (dated by TCRdb to about 2017). For context, the study as a whole: According to an earlier analysis of around 600 of the donors, about 180 million T cells yielded approximately 120 million unique TCR beta sequences and 276 Gb of sequence data. Approximately 310 gigabases of sequencing data and 75 million to 85 million unique TCR sequences made up an early release that covered about 640 HLA-typed donors. The genetic ancestry cluster associated with self-reported Caucasian donors included approximately 85% of the approximately 410 genotyped donors. The study aimed to test whether signatures of past pathogen exposure could be identified by cataloging public T cell receptors. The study profiled the T cell repertoires of about 720 subjects by immunosequencing and related them to cytomegalovirus serostatus. A separate validation cohort of over a hundred different subjects was used in addition to the roughly 670-subject first cohort. The study combined high-throughput TCR immunosequencing, statistical association of individual TCRs with disease status, and machine learning to predict cytomegalovirus infection status. In a later analysis, previously published TCR beta repertoires from 670 or so donors were re-analyzed and high-resolution HLA genotyping was added so that TCR occurrence patterns could be studied. The later analysis used no new phenotypic data to find candidate immune exposures, relying instead on TCR beta sequences and their occurrence across donors. In an earlier analysis of about 590 of the donors, high-throughput TCR beta sequencing was used to judge whether each TCR beta V gene segment behaved as functional or pseudogenic. Donor age, sex, ethnicity and CMV serostatus were compiled together with the repertoire data. Genome-wide SNP genotypes for about 65% of the roughly 670 donors were used in a later genetic analysis, which treated that subset as a discovery cohort. All discovery cohort repertoires had been generated using a single sequencing platform. Class I and class II HLA loci were covered by the typing at four-digit resolution. Typing coverage differed by locus: A, B, C, DRB1 and DQB1 were typed in roughly 620-640 donors, DQA1 in about 550, DPA1 in 600 to 610, and DPB1 in just under 490. Four or five DR-DQ haplotypes were handled as single units for association and clustering because linkage in the cohort was strong. Among 300 to 500 genotyped donors of the cohort, an average of approximately 200,000 unique TCR beta nucleotide sequences was sequenced per donor, of which roughly 17% were non-productive. General study outcomes and caveats: The classifier was reported to diagnose cytomegalovirus status with high specificity and sensitivity in both the original and validation cohorts. Because some donors lacked HLA typing at each locus, the association tests relied only on the typed subset. In vitro tests confirmed that a few of the cytomegalovirus-associated TCR beta chains recognize cytomegalovirus antigens. V-gene and J-gene trimming of TCR beta chains was associated with a missense DCLRE1C variant in a later genetic analysis, and the association was replicated in an independent cohort. In a later analysis, around 15,000 TCR beta sequences were associated with specific HLA alleles at a false discovery rate of 0.05. In a later genetic analysis, fewer N-insertions in productive TCRs were reported among donors in an Asian-associated ancestry cluster than the roughly 700-donor mean. Linkage disequilibrium might explain the correlated functional status among segregating V segments, but an unknown experimental factor could not be ruled out. Immune exposure information for the cohort was limited to CMV serostatus. The sequencing pipeline was judged likely to have produced a cluster of highly shared sequence variants as a technical artifact. A later analysis reported that several top co-occurrence clusters appeared linked to parvovirus B19, influenza, CMV and Epstein-Barr virus. Broadly in line with IMGT annotations, most TCR beta V segments showed up in productive rearrangements about 87% or about 30% of the time in an earlier analysis of around 600 of the donors. The 87-base-pair reads could not distinguish some IMGT-functional V segments, including TRBV6-2 and TRBV6-3, so those segments were excluded. Because counts were too low, roughly 18 rarely observed V segments, including chromosome 9 orphons, were left out of the earlier analysis of about 500 of the donors. In the study, approximately 160 TCR beta chains were listed as associated with cytomegalovirus. Sequencing depth was assumed to be roughly uniform across donors in the presence/absence analyses, though that assumption may not hold. In a later analysis, HLA-associated TCR beta chains showed more clonal expansion and lower generation probabilities than non-associated chains that were equally common. According to a later analysis, most CMV-associated TCR beta chains appeared to be HLA-restricted, and the HLA associations seemed to be driven largely by CMV exposure. Across donors, most TCR sequences were observed very rarely, whereas some public TCRs were present in many individuals. When HLA alleles, especially DR and DQ, strongly co-occurred, TCR associations were difficult to assign to individual alleles. The authors suggested that the approach could potentially be extended to other disease states and immunological phenotypes. Only TCR beta chains were sequenced in this cohort, and the absence of alpha or paired-chain data limited detectable features. A further reported finding was that TCR beta sequences accurately predicted the HLA-A and HLA-B alleles for most subjects in the first cohort. In a later analysis, TCR association rates were found to vary across HLA loci, with the most associated TCRs seen for DRB1 alleles and the fewest for HLA-C alleles.

The method was the immunoSEQ multiplex PCR assay. For the multiplex PCR, a mixture combining 60 forward primers for TCR Vbeta segments and 13 reverse primers for TCR Jbeta segments was used. The CDR3 region of rearranged TCR beta genes was amplified from genomic DNA by a multiplex PCR assay. Amplified TCR beta libraries were sequenced as 87-base-pair reads on the Illumina HiSeq System. As for how the authors treated the data: In a later analysis, tens of millions of unique TCR beta chains were counted across the 650 to 750 repertoires, and roughly 10 million of these chains were shared by at least two donors. Raw reads were error-corrected and collapsed into unique sequences by a nearest-neighbor algorithm in which closely related sequences were merged to remove PCR and sequencing errors. Alignment of CDR3 sequences to IMGT reference sequences was used to assign V, D and J gene segments. Each retained sequence needed at least a six-nucleotide match to both a V gene segment and a J gene segment. Rearrangements were classified as productive when the CDR3 lacked stop codons and remained in frame with V and J, and all other rearrangements were classified as non-productive. CDR3 was defined according to IMGT convention as the region running from the second conserved V-encoded cysteine to the conserved J-encoded phenylalanine. Sequences without an unambiguous match to a single V gene segment were excluded from the earlier analysis of 450 to 650 of the donors. An earlier analysis of several hundred of the donors classified V segments as functional when productive rearrangements were above 56.7% and as segregating when the standard deviation between donors was above 5%. A statistical classification framework was built to diagnose cytomegalovirus status from the catalog of TCR beta chain sequences. In a later analysis, TCR nucleotide sequences were compared against IMGT/GENE-DB human TR gene sequences so that V and J genes could be assigned. Using the TCRdist pipeline, a later analysis assigned CDR3 sequences along with most-parsimonious VDJ recombination scenarios. In a later analysis, each TCR beta chain was defined by its CDR3 amino acid sequence together with its V-gene family, and reads lacking a unique V-gene family were excluded. To address suspected cross-contamination and a sequencing artifact, a later analysis removed approximately 600 highly shared, low-generation-probability nucleotide sequences. A later analysis calculated a clonal expansion index for each public chain from normalized within-repertoire ranks of inferred template counts. In a later analysis, generation probabilities were computed with a VDJ recombination model fitted to out-of-frame rearrangements, and the resulting probabilities were checked against IGoR. Hypergeometric tests were used in a later analysis to score TCR-TCR, TCR-HLA and TCR-CMV co-occurrence, with a repertoire-size bias correction applied to the TCR pairs. False discovery rates were estimated in a later analysis by permuting HLA or CMV assignments 20 times. In a later analysis, co-occurring TCRs were grouped using DBSCAN, with TCRdist sequence similarity added in when clustering inside HLA-allele-positive subsets. Repertoires with fewer than 30,000 or more than 120,000 public chains were left out of co-occurrence clustering, as were about 5 repertoires with anomalous nucleotide sharing. TCRdb holds this immuneACCESS table with in-frame rearrangements only. Some clones are missing; in checked studies, unresolved V genes explain under half, and the rest has no known cause. The D gene and trimming were derived from the DNA, and the V and J assignments and clone size from that table. The sample includes 63,000 or so clones, with roughly 80% observed a single time. The biggest ten clones account for less than 3.5% of the sample.

The cohort comprised some 730 healthy bone marrow donors. All cohort members were sampled while nominally healthy, although unrecorded immune exposures were likely present. The donor was CMV seronegative and was included in the group of over 300 seronegative cohort members. A peripheral blood sample was collected from each donor, and TCR beta sequencing was performed on peripheral blood mononuclear cells. The Qiagen DNeasy Blood Extraction Kit was used to extract genomic DNA from the blood cell samples. Trimming takes 5 bases from V and 1 base from J, and the germline ends sit 8 bases apart. Per the germline V gene, SGHNT is the CDR1 and YENEEA is the CDR2. Including the terminal cysteine and phenylalanine, the CDR3 comprises 13 residues. Kept here is only the CDR3 DNA, which spans 39 bases and is read in frame from base 1. A note on this clone: Which antigen it targets is not known. Base qualities are missing; no much larger clone stands one base away.

The rearrangement combines TRBV11-3 with TRBJ1-1; D gene: possibly TRBD1, on 5 matching bases. The sample consisted of PBMCs. This clonotype was obtained from a woman aged 25-40 years in good health and CMV-seronegative. The nucleotides are TGTGCCAGCAGCCACAGGCGGAACACTGAAGCTTTCTTT. Translated, it reads CASSHRRNTEAFF.